This is a list of T cell receptor beta chains from one sample in a study of monozygotic twins with inflammatory bowel disease. TCRdb reprocessed the 5' RACE reads and reports one entry per CDR3 protein, with no DNA. The sample's table shows fewer than 350,000 distinct CDR3 sequences. The sample consisted of blood. Receptors originate from a human donor with ulcerative colitis or Crohn's disease, or a healthy co-twin of an affected twin (not recorded which). CDR3s include the opening cysteine and the closing phenylalanine or tryptophan.

TRBV12-3/TRBV12-4	TRBJ1-1	CASSVHQAAFF
TRBV23-1	TRBJ2-1	CASWRGGSSYNEQFF
TRBV15	TRBJ2-1	CATSRDRARYNEQFF
TRBV4-1	TRBJ1-1	CASSQGTGGSEAFF
TRBV5-4	TRBJ1-4	CASSPTRGGGEKLFF
TRBV7-9	TRBJ2-5	CASSASGGMETQYF
TRBV6-2/TRBV6-3	TRBJ2-1	CASSYWRTGGTSGDNNEQFF
TRBV7-2	TRBJ1-2	CASSLQGSGYYGYTF
TRBV21-1	TRBJ2-5	CAGLVQETQYF
TRBV12-3/TRBV12-4	TRBJ2-5	CASSQSGSFETQYF
TRBV2	TRBJ2-7	CASGPSTSYEQYF
TRBV24-1	TRBJ1-2	CATSDPREISGYTF
TRBV19	TRBJ1-3	CAKELGRCLNSGNTIYF
TRBV12-3/TRBV12-4	TRBJ2-1	CASREISGGQNEQFF
TRBV18	TRBJ2-1	CASSPPNRNEQFF
TRBV11-2	TRBJ2-7	CASSFVAGGPPYEQYF
TRBV27	TRBJ2-1	CASSFGQHNEQFF
TRBV3-1	TRBJ2-2	CASSLAGGPGELFF
TRBV7-8	TRBJ2-3	CASSRTGTVSTDTQYF
TRBV5-1	TRBJ2-2	CASSPDMAGELFF
TRBV5-1	TRBJ2-2	CASSLAPTGNTGELFF
TRBV5-1	TRBJ2-3	CASSLGASGGADTQYF
TRBV20-1	TRBJ2-3	CSARDVVRTDTQYF
TRBV12-3/TRBV12-4	TRBJ1-6	CASTPERNNSPLHF
TRBV20-1	TRBJ2-2	CSAAGTGISGELFF
TRBV19	TRBJ1-1	CASSPAMNTEAFF
TRBV3-1	TRBJ2-1	CASSHHSTGRYNEQFF
TRBV12-3/TRBV12-4	TRBJ1-2	CASSRQVDYGYTF
TRBV27	TRBJ2-7	CASSLDGTGAAEQYF
TRBV7-8	TRBJ2-1	CASSLGSPSPNEQFF
TRBV29-1	TRBJ2-5	CSVSGSFETQYF
TRBV10-3	TRBJ2-2	CAIRGDNGGRDGELFF
TRBV4-1	TRBJ1-1	CASSPRDRPSEAFF
TRBV6-2/TRBV6-3	TRBJ2-1	CASSSGYYEQFF
TRBV20-1	TRBJ2-7	CSAQRGRNYEQYF
TRBV5-1	TRBJ2-1	CASSLAVTSGKGEQFF